These T cell receptor beta chains were read from a single sample in a study of CD8 T cells in Susac syndrome. Each CDR3 protein is one row after TCRdb ran MiXCR on the immunoSEQ multiplex PCR reads. Here the sample spans 160,000 or so distinct CDR3 sequences, 94% being singletons. The sequenced sample was CD4+ T cells from PBMCs. The receptors originated from a human donor with multiple sclerosis. Each CDR3 is given with its conserved first and last residue. D genes are given only for firm matches. A row's size may be missing; if present it is once, few, many or a size class.

TRBV2	TRBJ1-1	14	-	-	CASNSGVMNTEAFF	TGTGCCAGCAACTCGGGAGTCATGAACACTGAAGCTTTCTTT
TRBV7-2	TRBJ2-5	15	-	TRBD2	CASSHQAGEQETQYF	TGTGCCAGCAGCCACCAAGCGGGAGAGCAAGAGACCCAGTACTTC
TRBV20-1	TRBJ2-1	14	-	-	CSASGSLIDNEQFF	TGCAGTGCTAGCGGGAGCTTGATCGACAATGAGCAGTTCTTC
TRBV30	TRBJ1-5	14	-	-	CAWSHGGDGQPQHF	TGTGCCTGGAGTCACGGTGGGGATGGTCAGCCCCAGCATTTT
TRBV6-5	TRBJ2-1	15	-	-	CASSWSGRSYNEQFF	TGTGCCAGCAGTTGGAGCGGTCGCTCCTACAATGAGCAGTTCTTC
TRBV5-4	TRBJ2-6	15	-	-	CASSLKTLGANVLTF	TGTGCCAGCAGCTTGAAGACCCTCGGGGCCAACGTCCTGACTTTC
TRBV27	TRBJ2-5	14	-	-	CASSYGSPAGTRYF	TGTGCCAGCAGTTACGGGTCGCCGGCGGGGACCCGGTACTTC
TRBV3-1	TRBJ1-2	16	-	-	CASSQEAGGRRNGYTF	TGTGCCAGCAGCCAAGAAGCGGGCGGTCGGCGGAATGGCTACACCTTC
TRBV5-4	TRBJ2-3	15	-	TRBD2	CASSSQASGSDTQYF	TGTGCCAGCAGCTCCCAGGCTAGCGGGAGCGATACGCAGTATTTT
TRBV18	TRBJ1-5	16	-	TRBD1	CASSPTGQGANQPQHF	TGTGCCAGCTCACCGACGGGGCAGGGGGCTAATCAGCCCCAGCATTTT
TRBV20-1	TRBJ1-4	15	-	-	CSARDRGRSGEKLFF	TGCAGTGCTAGAGACAGGGGTCGCTCGGGAGAAAAACTGTTTTTT
TRBV5-1	TRBJ2-5	13	-	TRBD1	CASSFGQGGTQYF	TGCGCCAGCAGCTTCGGACAGGGAGGGACCCAGTACTTC
TRBV11-2	TRBJ2-1	12	-	-	CASSSVGVEQFF	TGTGCCAGCAGCTCAGTGGGGGTGGAGCAGTTCTTC
TRBV6-5	TRBJ2-7	16	-	TRBD2	CASSYSLAPGGYEQYF	TGTGCCAGCAGTTACTCCCTAGCGCCGGGGGGTTACGAGCAGTACTTC
TRBV2	TRBJ1-4	14	-	-	CASRRTSTNEKLFF	TGTGCCAGCAGGAGGACCTCAACTAATGAAAAACTGTTTTTT
TRBV10-3	TRBJ2-3	15	-	TRBD1	CAISGQGGGTDTQYF	TGTGCCATCAGTGGACAGGGTGGAGGCACAGATACGCAGTATTTT
TRBV29-1	TRBJ2-3	14	-	TRBD2	CSVELAGSTDTQYF	TGCAGCGTTGAACTAGCGGGGAGCACAGATACGCAGTATTTT
TRBV28	TRBJ2-2	15	-	TRBD2	CASSLASGGTGELFF	TGTGCCAGCAGTTTAGCTAGCGGGGGCACCGGGGAGCTGTTTTTT
TRBV20-1	TRBJ2-5	11	-	TRBD1	CSAKDRGTQYF	TGCAGTGCAAAGGACAGGGGGACCCAGTACTTC
TRBV29-1	TRBJ2-7	13	-	-	CSVEAGSSYEQYF	TGCAGCGTTGAAGCCGGGAGCTCCTACGAGCAGTACTTC
TRBV19	TRBJ1-5	16	-	TRBD1	CASNLRDRGYNQPQHF	TGTGCCAGTAACCTCCGGGACAGGGGGTACAATCAGCCCCAGCATTTT
TRBV20-1	TRBJ1-4	11	-	-	CSASSEEKLFF	TGCAGTGCTAGTTCAGAAGAAAAACTGTTTTTT
TRBV12-3/TRBV12-4	TRBJ1-1	14	-	-	CASSFRGVDTEAFF	TGTGCCAGCAGTTTTAGGGGCGTGGACACTGAAGCTTTCTTT
TRBV12-3/TRBV12-4	TRBJ1-2	14	-	TRBD1	CASSSLGQGHGYTF	TGTGCCAGCAGTTCCTTGGGACAGGGACATGGCTACACCTTC
TRBV7-9	TRBJ2-2	16	-	-	CASSSPQTRNTGELFF	TGTGCCAGCAGCTCCCCCCAAACTAGGAACACCGGGGAGCTGTTTTTT
TRBV4-3	TRBJ1-2	14	-	-	CASSQEPGLAGYTF	TGCGCCAGCAGCCAGGAGCCTGGCTTGGCTGGCTACACCTTC
TRBV19	TRBJ2-3	13	-	TRBD2	CASSGRALDTQYF	TGTGCCAGTAGCGGGAGGGCACTAGATACGCAGTATTTT
TRBV12-3/TRBV12-4	TRBJ1-3	16	-	-	CASSPLEGSVGNTIYF	TGTGCCAGCAGCCCCCTTGAGGGATCGGTTGGAAACACCATATATTTT
TRBV15	TRBJ2-7	13	-	-	CATSRDTPAEQYF	TGTGCCACCAGCAGAGATACCCCGGCCGAGCAGTACTTC
TRBV6-2/TRBV6-3	TRBJ2-5	13	-	TRBD2	CASSYTGGKTQYF	TGTGCCAGCAGTTATACGGGGGGGAAGACCCAGTACTTC
TRBV3-1	TRBJ1-2	12	-	-	CASSPSQHYYTF	TGTGCCAGCAGCCCGAGTCAACATTACTACACCTTC
TRBV7-2	TRBJ2-7	14	-	-	CASSLRGSLNEQYF	TGTGCCAGCAGCTTACGAGGGAGTCTCAACGAGCAGTACTTC
TRBV5-1	TRBJ2-2	14	-	TRBD2	CATSELALTEELFF	TGCGCCACTAGCGAACTAGCGTTAACCGAGGAGCTGTTTTTT
TRBV2	TRBJ2-2	14	-	TRBD1	CASSGTGKAAELFF	TGTGCCAGCAGTGGGACAGGAAAAGCCGCGGAGCTGTTTTTT
TRBV6-6	TRBJ1-4	15	-	TRBD1	CASRPQGAGDEKLFF	TGTGCCAGCAGACCACAGGGGGCAGGGGATGAAAAACTGTTTTTT
TRBV24-1	TRBJ2-3	16	-	-	CATSEKQSSSTDTQYF	TGTGCCACCAGTGAGAAACAATCTTCTAGCACAGATACGCAGTATTTT
TRBV20-1	TRBJ2-4	15	once	-	CSAREWKGLENIQYF	TGCAGTGCTAGAGAGTGGAAGGGGCTTGAAAACATTCAGTACTTC
TRBV20-1	TRBJ2-3	13	-	-	CSARETRTDTQYF	TGCAGTGCTAGAGAGACTCGCACAGATACGCAGTATTTT
TRBV5-1	TRBJ2-1	17	-	-	CASSFDPGSILYNEQFF	TGCGCCAGCAGCTTTGATCCCGGGAGTATTCTTTACAATGAGCAGTTCTTC
TRBV27	TRBJ1-3	13	few	-	CASSFDIGNTIYF	TGTGCCAGCAGTTTCGACATAGGAAATACCATATATTTT
TRBV5-1	TRBJ2-3	16	-	-	CASSLDPSVNTDTQYF	TGCGCCAGCAGCTTGGACCCGAGTGTAAACACAGATACGCAGTATTTT
TRBV3-1	TRBJ1-6	17	-	-	CASSLTHSRGWDSPLHF	TGTGCCAGCAGCCTTACCCACTCCCGGGGGTGGGATTCACCCCTCCACTTT
TRBV20-1	TRBJ1-1	12	-	-	CSASRVNTEAFF	TGCAGTGCTTCCAGAGTGAACACTGAAGCTTTCTTT
TRBV10-3	TRBJ2-1	14	-	-	CATLTSHTTNEQFF	TGTGCCACCCTGACCAGTCACACAACGAATGAGCAGTTCTTC
TRBV5-6	TRBJ2-1	16	-	-	CASSFATGTTYNEQFF	TGTGCCAGCAGCTTCGCAACAGGGACCACCTACAATGAGCAGTTCTTC
TRBV5-1	TRBJ2-1	13	-	-	CASSSEVAGIWFF	TGCGCCAGCAGCTCTGAGGTGGCGGGAATTTGGTTCTTC
TRBV4-3	TRBJ1-3	16	-	-	CASSQDPTSSGNTIYF	TGCGCCAGCAGCCAAGATCCGACATCCTCTGGAAACACCATATATTTT
TRBV29-1	TRBJ1-4	13	once	TRBD1	CSVAGQGAEKLFF	TGCAGCGTTGCGGGACAGGGGGCTGAAAAACTGTTTTTT
TRBV27	TRBJ1-1	14	-	-	CASSRFQGDTEAFF	TGTGCCAGCAGCAGGTTTCAAGGGGACACTGAAGCTTTCTTT
TRBV5-1	TRBJ2-1	15	-	-	CASSLYGGVGDEQFF	TGCGCCAGCAGCTTGTATGGGGGAGTAGGCGATGAGCAGTTCTTC
TRBV12-3/TRBV12-4	TRBJ2-7	18	-	TRBD2	CASSSPPSTSGGSYEQYF	TGTGCCAGCAGTTCGCCACCCTCGACTAGCGGGGGATCCTACGAGCAGTACTTC
TRBV19	TRBJ2-3	14	-	TRBD1	CASQGAQTGTTQYF	TGTGCCAGTCAGGGGGCCCAAACCGGGACGACGCAGTATTTT
TRBV11-2	TRBJ2-5	13	-	-	CASSSLLQETQYF	TGTGCCAGCAGCTCTCTCCTCCAAGAGACCCAGTACTTC